This T cell receptor (beta chain) was sequenced during a study of shared clonotypes between healthy human individuals. Broader study findings: Clonotype sharing among donors was thought likely to change with sequencing depth. It was the few donors that limited the genetic and exposure-history diversity represented.

Clones were read by immunoSEQ multiplex PCR, and TCRdb kept only the in-frame ones, dropping some. Of around 2,000,000 clones in the sample, 85% to 95% are singletons; the top ten hold more than 1.5%. The V gene end was trimmed by 1 base and the J gene end by 6 bases; junction bases not matched to a gene: 6. The CDR3 consists of 15 residues. CDR1 and CDR2 (germline): LGHNA, YSLEER. As defined, naive CD8 cells were CD45RO-negative and positively selected for CCR7, with terminally differentiated effector memory CD45RA+ cells excluded. Concerning this clone: Its specificity is unknown.

What was sequenced was naive CD8+ T cells from PBMCs. The chain employs TRBV4-3 and TRBJ2-7, with TRBD2 identical over 10 bases. This receptor was taken from a young man in good health. Some clones in this sample may be carry-over from other donors' samples. The CDR3 sequence is CASSQASTSGFEQYF. In nucleotides, the CDR3 is TGCGCCAGCAGCCAAGCTTCGACTAGCGGGTTCGAGCAGTACTTC.